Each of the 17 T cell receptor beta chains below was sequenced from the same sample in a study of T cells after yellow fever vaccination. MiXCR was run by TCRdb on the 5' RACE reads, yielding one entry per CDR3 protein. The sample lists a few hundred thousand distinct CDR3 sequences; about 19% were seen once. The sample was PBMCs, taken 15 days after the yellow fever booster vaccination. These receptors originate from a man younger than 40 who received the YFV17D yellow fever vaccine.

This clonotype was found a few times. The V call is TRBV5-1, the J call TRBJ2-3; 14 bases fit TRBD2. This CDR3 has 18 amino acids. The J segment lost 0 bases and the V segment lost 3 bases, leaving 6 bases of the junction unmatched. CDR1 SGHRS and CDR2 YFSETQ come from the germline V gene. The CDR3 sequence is CASSSRLAGGTSTDTQYF. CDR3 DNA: TGCGCCAGCAGCTCCCGACTAGCGGGAGGGACTAGCACAGATACGCAGTATTTT.

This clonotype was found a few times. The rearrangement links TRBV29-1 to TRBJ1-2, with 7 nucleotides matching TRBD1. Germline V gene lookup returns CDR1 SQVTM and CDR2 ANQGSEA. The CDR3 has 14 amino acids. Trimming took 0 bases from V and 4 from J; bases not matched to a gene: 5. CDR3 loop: CSVEEAGGGYGYTF. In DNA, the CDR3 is TGCAGCGTTGAAGAGGCAGGGGGGGGCTATGGCTACACCTTC.

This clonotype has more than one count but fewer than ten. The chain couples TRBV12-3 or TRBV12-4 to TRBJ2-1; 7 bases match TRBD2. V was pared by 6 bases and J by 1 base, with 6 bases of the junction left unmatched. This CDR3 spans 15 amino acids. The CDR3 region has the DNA TGTGCCAGCAGCCGGACTAGTGTTTCCTACAATGAGCAGTTCTTC. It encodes CASSRTSVSYNEQFF.

CDR3 in amino acids: CASSGIGANVLTF. CDR3 nucleotides: TGCGCCAGCAGCGGAATTGGGGCCAACGTCCTGACTTTC. The V and J genes are TRBV10-1 and TRBJ2-6; D is ambiguous. Germline lookup yields CDR1 WNHNN and CDR2 SYGVQD (reference sequence). The V and J ends lost 6 bases and 3 bases respectively, with 6 bases between them. The CDR3 loop spans 13 amino acids.

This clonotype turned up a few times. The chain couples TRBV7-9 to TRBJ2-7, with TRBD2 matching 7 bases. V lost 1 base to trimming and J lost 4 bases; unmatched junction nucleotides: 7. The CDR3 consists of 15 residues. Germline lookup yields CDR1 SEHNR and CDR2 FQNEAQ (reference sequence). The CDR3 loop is CASSLGGSLIYEQYF. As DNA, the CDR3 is TGTGCCAGCAGCTTAGGCGGGAGTCTGATATACGAGCAGTACTTC.

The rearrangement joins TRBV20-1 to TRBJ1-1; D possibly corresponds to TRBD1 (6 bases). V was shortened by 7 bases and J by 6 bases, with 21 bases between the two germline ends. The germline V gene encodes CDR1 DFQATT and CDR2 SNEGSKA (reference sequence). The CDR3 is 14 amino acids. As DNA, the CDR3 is TGCAGTGTCCACATCGTGGGGGCCGGCGCTGAAGCTTTCTTT. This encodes CSVHIVGAGAEAFF.

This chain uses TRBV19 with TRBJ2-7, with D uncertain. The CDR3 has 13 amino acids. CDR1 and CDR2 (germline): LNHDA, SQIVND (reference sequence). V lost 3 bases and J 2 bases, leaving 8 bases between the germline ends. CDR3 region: CASSISPTYEQYF. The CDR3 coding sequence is TGTGCCAGTAGTATCTCGCCCACCTACGAGCAGTACTTC.

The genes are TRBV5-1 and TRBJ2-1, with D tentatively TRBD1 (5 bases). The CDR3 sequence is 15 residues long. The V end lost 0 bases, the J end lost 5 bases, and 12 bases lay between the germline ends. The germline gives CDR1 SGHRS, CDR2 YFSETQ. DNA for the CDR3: TGCGCCAGCAGCTTGGAATCAGGGCGAGACAATGAGCAGTTCTTC. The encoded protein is CASSLESGRDNEQFF.

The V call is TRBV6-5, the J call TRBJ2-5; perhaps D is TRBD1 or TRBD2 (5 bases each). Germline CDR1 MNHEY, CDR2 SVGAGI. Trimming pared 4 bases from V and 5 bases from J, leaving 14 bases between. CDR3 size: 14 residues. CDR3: CASSSWGRGETQYF. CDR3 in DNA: TGTGCCAGCAGTTCCTGGGGGAGAGGGGAGACCCAGTACTTC.

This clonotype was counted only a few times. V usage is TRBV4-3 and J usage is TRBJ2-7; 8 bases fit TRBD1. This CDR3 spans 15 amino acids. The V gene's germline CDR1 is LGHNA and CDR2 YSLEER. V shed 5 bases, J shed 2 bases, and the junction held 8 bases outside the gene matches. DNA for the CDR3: TGCGCCAGCAGCGCACACAGGGGGAAGCCCTACGAGCAGTACTTC. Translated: CASSAHRGKPYEQYF.

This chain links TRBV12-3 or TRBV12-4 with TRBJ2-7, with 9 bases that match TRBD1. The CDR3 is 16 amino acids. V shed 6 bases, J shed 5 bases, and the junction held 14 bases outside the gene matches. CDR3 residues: CASSSAYSGQGNEQYF. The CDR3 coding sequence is TGTGCCAGCAGCAGTGCCTACTCGGGACAGGGAAACGAGCAGTACTTC.

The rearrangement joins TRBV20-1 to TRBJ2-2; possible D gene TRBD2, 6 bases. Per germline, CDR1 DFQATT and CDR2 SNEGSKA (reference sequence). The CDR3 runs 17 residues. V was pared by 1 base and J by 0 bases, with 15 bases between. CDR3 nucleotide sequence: TGCAGTGCTAGAGGCCCGCGGGGCCGCTCGAACACCGGGGAGCTGTTTTTT. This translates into CSARGPRGRSNTGELFF.

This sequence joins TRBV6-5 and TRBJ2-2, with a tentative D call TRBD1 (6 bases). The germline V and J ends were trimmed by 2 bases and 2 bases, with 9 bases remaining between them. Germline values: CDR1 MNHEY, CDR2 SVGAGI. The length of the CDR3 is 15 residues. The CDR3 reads CASSYGRGNTGELFF. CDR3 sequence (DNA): TGTGCCAGCAGTTACGGCAGGGGAAACACCGGGGAGCTGTTTTTT.

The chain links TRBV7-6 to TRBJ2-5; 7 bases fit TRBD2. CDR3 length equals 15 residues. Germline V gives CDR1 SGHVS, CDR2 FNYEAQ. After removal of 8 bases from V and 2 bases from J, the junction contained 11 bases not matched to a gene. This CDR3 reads CASAKVGAGQETQYF. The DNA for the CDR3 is TGTGCCAGCGCCAAAGTGGGAGCGGGGCAAGAGACCCAGTACTTC.

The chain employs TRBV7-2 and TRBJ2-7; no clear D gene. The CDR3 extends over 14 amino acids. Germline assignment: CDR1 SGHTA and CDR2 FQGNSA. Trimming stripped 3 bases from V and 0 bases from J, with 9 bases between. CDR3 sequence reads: CASSLVLSSYEQYF. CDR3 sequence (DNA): TGTGCCAGCAGCTTGGTCCTGAGCTCCTACGAGCAGTACTTC.

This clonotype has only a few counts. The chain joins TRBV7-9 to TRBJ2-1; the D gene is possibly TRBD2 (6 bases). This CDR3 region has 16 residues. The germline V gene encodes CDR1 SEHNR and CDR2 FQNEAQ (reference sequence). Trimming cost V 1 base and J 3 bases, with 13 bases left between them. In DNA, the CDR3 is TGTGCCAGCAGCTTAGGGTCAGGGACTGTCTACAATGAGCAGTTCTTC. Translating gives CASSLGSGTVYNEQFF.

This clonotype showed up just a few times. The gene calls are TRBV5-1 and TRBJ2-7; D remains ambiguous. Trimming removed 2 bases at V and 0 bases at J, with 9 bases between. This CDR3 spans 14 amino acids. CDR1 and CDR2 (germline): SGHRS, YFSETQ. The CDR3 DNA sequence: TGCGCCAGCAGCTTCGGATCAAGCTCCTACGAGCAGTACTTC. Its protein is CASSFGSSSYEQYF.